This T cell receptor beta chain stems from a study of CD8 T cells in ankylosing spondylitis. The table lists this clonotype with many counts. TCRdb passed the 5' RACE reads through MiXCR, listing each CDR3 protein once. This table has about 240,000 distinct CDR3 sequences, 8% to 9.5% appearing once. The CDR3 runs 14 residues. The germline CDR1 and CDR2 sequences are SGHKS and YYEKEE (reference sequence). Trimming removed 3 bases from V and 2 bases from J, with 9 bases in between. V gene TRBV5-5 combines with J gene TRBJ1-3; D unclear. Sequencing was done on a sample of blood, either unsorted or a sorted T cell fraction (not recorded which). The source is a male donor with ankylosing spondylitis or in good health (not recorded which). The CDR3: CASSSPRAGNTIYF. Written as DNA, the CDR3 is TGTGCCAGCAGCTCCCCTCGGGCTGGAAACACCATATATTTT. The full variable domain, completed using reference TRBV5-5 and TRBJ1-3, is DAGVTQSPTHLIKTRGQQVTLRCSPISGHKSVSWYQQVLGQGPQFIFQYYEKEERGRGNFPDRFSARQFPNYSSELNVNALLLGDSALYLCASSSPRAGNTIYFGEGSWLTVV.